What follows are 31 T cell receptor beta chains derived from one specimen sequenced in a study of control samples from healthy donors and cancer patients. The data were produced by immunoSEQ multiplex PCR, yet TCRdb's version contains in-frame clones alone and is incomplete. The data hold over 150,000 clones, with 91% observed a single time. The sample was blood. These receptors came from a woman aged 40 to 55 in good health.

About this clone: Other DNA sequences of this sample code for an identical CDR3. The gene calls are TRBV15 and TRBJ1-2; TRBD1 matches at 8 bases. The CDR3 sequence is 16 residues long. Germline V gene lookup returns CDR1 LNHNV and CDR2 YYDKDF (reference sequence). J was trimmed by 2 bases and V by 0 bases; bases with no gene match: 5. The CDR3, as DNA: TGTGCCACCAGCAGAGATCTGCAGGGGGCAAACTATGGCTACACCTTC. Protein sequence: CATSRDLQGANYGYTF.

The CDR3 sequence: CASSKGLAGLETQYF. As DNA, the CDR3 is TGTGCCAGCAGCAAAGGACTAGCGGGGCTGGAGACCCAGTACTTC. V and J are TRBV7-3 and TRBJ2-5, with 12 bases identical to TRBD2. Germline CDR1 and CDR2: SGHTA and FQGTGA. J lost 5 bases, V lost 5 bases, and 6 bases had no gene match. This CDR3 comprises 15 residues. The whole variable domain, filled in from reference TRBV7-3 and TRBJ2-5, reads GAGVSQTPSNKVTEKGKYVELRCDPISGHTALYWYRQSLGQGPEFLIYFQGTGAADDSGLPNDRFFAVRPEGSVSTLKIQRTERGDSAVYLCASSKGLAGLETQYFGPGTRLLVL.

The V call is TRBV2, the J call TRBJ2-3, with D unresolved. V lost 2 bases and J 4 bases, leaving 19 bases between the germline ends. The CDR3 contains 17 residues. CDR1 is SNHLY, CDR2 FYNNEI, per germline. CDR3 nucleotides: TGTGCCAGCAGTGAAATTTTTGCGGACCTCCTGTCAGATACGCAGTATTTT. It encodes CASSEIFADLLSDTQYF.

The chain carries TRBV7-6 and TRBJ1-4; unclear D gene. CDR1 and CDR2 from the germline V gene are SGHVS and FNYEAQ. The CDR3 is 15 residues long. Trimming took off 2 bases at V and 5 bases at J, with 12 bases between the two ends. The CDR3 loop reads CASSLLGGLNEKLFF. The CDR3 bases are TGTGCCAGCAGCTTACTCGGCGGGCTGAATGAAAAACTGTTTTTT.

The genes are TRBV5-6 and TRBJ2-2; D is tentatively TRBD1 or TRBD2 (5 bases each). Germline-derived CDR1 and CDR2 are SGHDT and YYEEEE. V dropped 4 bases and J dropped 10 bases, with 14 bases sitting between them. CDR3 length: 13 residues. CDR3 nucleotide sequence: TGTGCCAGCAGCCGGGACCCTTTGAAGGAGCTGTTTTTT. It encodes CASSRDPLKELFF.

As DNA, the CDR3 is TGTGCCACCAGCAGTCGCCCAGCCTCCTACAATGAGCAGTTCTTC. Its translation is CATSSRPASYNEQFF. The rearrangement uses TRBV15 and TRBJ2-1; D gene ambiguous. The CDR3 spans 15 residues. V lost 3 bases to trimming and J lost 0 bases, with 9 bases between them. Germline V gene data show CDR1 as LNHNV and CDR2 as YYDKDF (reference sequence).

The rearrangement links TRBV5-1 to TRBJ2-3, with D perhaps given as TRBD1 or TRBD2 (7 bases each). Per the germline V gene, CDR1 is SGHRS and CDR2 is YFSETQ. CDR3 size: 15 residues. V was trimmed by 4 bases and J by 4 bases, leaving 16 bases between them. The CDR3 spells CASSVEGAGADTQYF. The CDR3 nucleotides are TGCGCCAGCAGCGTGGAGGGGGCGGGAGCAGATACGCAGTATTTT.

This clone is a singleton in its sample. The chain combines TRBV11-2 with TRBJ2-7, with D maybe TRBD2 (7 bases). Germline lookup yields CDR1 SGHAT and CDR2 FQNNGV. V lost 2 bases to trimming and J lost 0 bases, with 14 bases between them. This CDR3 has 16 residues. CDR3 residues: CASSLRGGALSYEQYF. The CDR3, as DNA: TGTGCCAGCAGCTTAAGGGGGGGGGCCCTCTCCTACGAGCAGTACTTC.

The chain carries TRBV11-2 and TRBJ1-1; D uncertain. This CDR3 contains 13 residues. CDR1 is SGHAT and CDR2 is FQNNGV in the germline V gene. V dropped 5 bases and J dropped 6 bases, with 13 bases sitting between them. CDR3 coding DNA: TGTGCCAGCAGCCTCTGGAAAAGTGCTGAAGCTTTCTTT. The encoded protein is CASSLWKSAEAFF.

The CDR3 sequence is CASSPGSASYEQYF. Written as DNA, the CDR3 is TGTGCCAGCAGCCCTGGCTCAGCCTCCTACGAGCAGTACTTC. The rearrangement uses TRBV5-5 and TRBJ2-7; the D is unclear. The CDR3 runs to 14 residues. V was pared by 4 bases and J by 0 bases, with 11 bases between. CDR1 is SGHKS and CDR2 is YYEKEE in the germline V gene (reference sequence).

The chain has TRBV9 and TRBJ2-1, with TRBD1 as a possible D gene (6 bases). Deletions cut 0 bases from V and 5 bases from J, with 9 bases between. CDR3 length: 14 residues. CDR1 SGDLS and CDR2 YYNGEE come from the germline V gene. CDR3 sequence: CASSVGQGNNEQFF. The DNA for the CDR3 is TGTGCCAGCAGCGTAGGGCAGGGGAACAATGAGCAGTTCTTC.

The chain recombines TRBV5-1 with TRBJ1-1, with D possibly being TRBD1 (6 bases). Trimming pared 4 bases from V and 5 bases from J, leaving 24 bases between. Germline loops: CDR1 SGHRS, CDR2 YFSETQ. The CDR3 has 17 residues. The CDR3 region is CASSLAPGGGPGTEAFF. CDR3 nucleotides: TGCGCCAGCAGCCTAGCCCCTGGGGGGGGGCCGGGAACTGAAGCTTTCTTT.

V gene TRBV7-8 combines with J gene TRBJ2-5; tentatively, D is TRBD1 (6 bases). This CDR3 has 14 amino acids. Germline lookup yields CDR1 SGHVS and CDR2 FQNEAQ. Trimming removed 5 bases at V and 3 bases at J, with 13 bases between. Written as DNA, the CDR3 is TGTGCCAGCAGCGCCCGGACAGTGAAAGAGACCCAGTACTTC. The encoded protein is CASSARTVKETQYF.

The chain carries TRBV19 and TRBJ2-6; D not certain. The V end was cut by 4 bases, the J end by 0 bases, with 10 bases between. The V gene's germline CDR1 is LNHDA and CDR2 SQIVND (reference sequence). CDR3 size: 16 residues. CDR3: CASSRAWGSGANVLTF. CDR3 nucleotide sequence: TGTGCCAGTAGTAGGGCATGGGGCTCTGGGGCCAACGTCCTGACTTTC. The variable domain in full, with the rest retrieved from reference TRBV19 and TRBJ2-6, is DGGITQSPKYLFRKEGQNVTLSCEQNLNHDAMYWYRQDPGQGLRLIYYSQIVNDFQKGDIAEGYSVSREKKESFPLTVTSAQKNPTAFYLCASSRAWGSGANVLTFGAGSRLTVL.

Here the CDR3 reads CASSSTGISGNTIYF. The CDR3 DNA reads as TGTGCCAGCAGTTCTACAGGGATCTCTGGAAACACCATATATTTT. This chain connects TRBV6-6 to TRBJ1-3; TRBD1 is a possible D gene (6 bases). The length of the CDR3 is 15 residues. V was cut by 4 bases and J by 0 bases, with 10 bases left in between. Looked up from germline, CDR1 is MNHNY and CDR2 is SVGAGI (reference sequence).

On this clone itself: Relative to the germline gene, one junction end is altered; a read error may explain this. V and J are TRBV7-9 and TRBJ1-1, with 8 positions matching TRBD1. The CDR3 is 13 residues long. The germline V gene encodes CDR1 SEHNR and CDR2 FQNEAQ (reference sequence). The CDR3 DNA reads as TGTGCCAGCAGCCGCCAGGGGGCTGGCCCCTTCCTTTTT. It is translated as CASSRQGAGPFLF.

The genes are TRBV29-1 and TRBJ2-7; 9 bases map to TRBD1. Germline V gene data show CDR1 as SQVTM and CDR2 as ANQGSEA. Trimming took 6 bases from V and 3 from J; bases not matched to a gene: 6. The CDR3 covers 13 residues. This CDR3 is CSVAGQGIYEQYF. The CDR3 nucleotides are TGCAGCGTCGCTGGACAGGGGATCTACGAGCAGTACTTC.

J is TRBJ2-5 and V is TRBV5-1, with 7 bases matching TRBD2. This CDR3 region has 15 residues. The V gene end was trimmed by 1 base and the J gene end by 5 bases; junction bases not matched to a gene: 8. Germline values: CDR1 SGHRS, CDR2 YFSETQ. The CDR3 loop reads CASSLTGAGVETQYF. The DNA of the CDR3 is TGCGCCAGCAGCTTGACCGGGGCGGGAGTGGAGACCCAGTACTTC.

This chain joins TRBV9 and TRBJ2-7; D might be TRBD1 or TRBD2, each matching 5 bases. The CDR3 runs 14 residues. V lost 0 bases and J lost 3, with 10 bases in between. Germline CDR1 and CDR2: SGDLS and YYNGEE. CDR3 region: CASSVGGTLYEQYF. For the CDR3, the DNA is TGTGCCAGCAGCGTAGGAGGGACCCTCTACGAGCAGTACTTC.

The V gene is TRBV21-1, the J gene TRBJ1-5. TRBV21-1 is classified as a pseudogene. This CDR3 comprises 17 residues. The CDR3 region is CASRRGTPTNSNQPQHF. CDR3 bases: TGTGCCAGCAGGAGAGGGACGCCAACTAATAGCAATCAGCCCCAGCATTTT.

Written as DNA, the CDR3 is TGTGCCAGTTCCGGGACAGATAATGAAAAACTGTTTTTT. Encoded protein: CASSGTDNEKLFF. The chain combines TRBV18 with TRBJ1-4, with 7 positions matching TRBD1. Trimming took 9 bases from V and 4 from J; bases not matched to a gene: 5. CDR3 length: 13 amino acids. The germline gives CDR1 KGHSH, CDR2 LQKENI.

J is TRBJ1-5 and V is TRBV6-5; no firm D call. The CDR3 sequence is 16 residues long. Trimming took 0 bases from V and 4 from J, leaving 13 bases between them. Per germline, CDR1 MNHEY and CDR2 SVGAGI. This CDR3 reads CASSYSLGGANQPQHF. The CDR3 DNA reads as TGTGCCAGCAGTTACTCCCTGGGAGGCGCAAATCAGCCCCAGCATTTT.

The J gene is TRBJ1-2, the V gene TRBV6-5; TRBD1 aligns across 9 bases. Germline CDR1 and CDR2: MNHEY and SVGAGI. CDR3 length equals 13 residues. The ends lost 5 bases at V and 8 bases at J; junction bases unmatched: 6. The CDR3 DNA reads TGTGCCAGCAGTCTTCGGGACAGGGAGGGCTACACCTTC. This codes for CASSLRDREGYTF.

The V gene is TRBV7-2, the J gene TRBJ2-1; 12 nucleotides line up with TRBD2. The V and J ends lost 2 bases and 4 bases, in that order; junction bases with no gene match: 6. Per the germline V gene, CDR1 is SGHTA and CDR2 is FQGNSA. The CDR3 runs 17 residues. This chain's CDR3 is CASSLRLAGGSYNEQFF. The CDR3, as DNA: TGTGCCAGCAGCTTAAGGCTAGCGGGGGGGTCTTACAATGAGCAGTTCTTC. Variable domain in full (rest from reference TRBV7-2 and TRBJ2-1): GAGVSQSPSNKVTEKGKDVELRCDPISGHTALYWYRQSLGQGLEFLIYFQGNSAPDKSGLPSDRFSAERTGGSVSTLTIQRTQQEDSAVYLCASSLRLAGGSYNEQFFGPGTRLTVL.

This clone was observed a handful of times. The chain carries TRBV19 and TRBJ1-1; no clear D gene. This CDR3 contains 12 residues. Germline V CDR1 and CDR2: LNHDA, SQIVND (reference sequence). V was clipped by 6 bases and J by 5 bases, with 10 bases between them. Here the CDR3 reads CASRHRETEAFF. In DNA, the CDR3 is TGTGCCAGTAGGCATCGGGAGACTGAAGCTTTCTTT.

The chain links TRBV25-1 to TRBJ2-3; D ambiguous. This CDR3 comprises 14 residues. Germline V gene data show CDR1 as MGHDK and CDR2 as SYGVNS. The germline V and J ends were trimmed by 0 bases and 6 bases, with 10 bases remaining between them. CDR3 nucleotide sequence: TGTGCCAGCAGTGAATATTCTATTGGGGATACGCAGTATTTT. This translates into CASSEYSIGDTQYF.

The rearrangement joins TRBV2 to TRBJ1-3; D gene ambiguous. The CDR3 is 15 residues long. The germline V gene encodes CDR1 SNHLY and CDR2 FYNNEI. The V and J ends lost 6 bases and 0 bases respectively, with 12 bases between them. The DNA for the CDR3 is TGTGCCAGCAGGGAAACAGAGCTCTCTGGAAACACCATATATTTT. It specifies CASRETELSGNTIYF.

The V gene is TRBV27, the J gene TRBJ1-5; no reliable D call. The CDR3 runs 14 residues. Germline V gene sequence: CDR1 MNHEY, CDR2 SMNVEV (reference sequence). V lost 5 bases and J 0 bases, leaving 8 bases between the germline ends. CDR3 coding DNA: TGTGCCAGCAGTCAGGATAATAGCAATCAGCCCCAGCATTTT. It translates to CASSQDNSNQPQHF.

V is TRBV5-1 and J is TRBJ2-3; D not certain. Per the germline V gene, CDR1 is SGHRS and CDR2 is YFSETQ. Trimming pared 1 base from V and 4 bases from J, leaving 10 bases between. The CDR3 covers 14 residues. CDR3 DNA sequence: TGCGCCAGCAGCTTGAACAAGGGCGCAGATACGCAGTATTTT. This gives the protein CASSLNKGADTQYF.

The chain employs TRBV4-1 and TRBJ2-6; D is undetermined. The CDR3 covers 13 residues. Germline V gene data show CDR1 as MGHRA and CDR2 as YSYEKL. V lost 8 bases to trimming and J lost 3 bases, with 8 bases between them. The CDR3 sequence is CASSDLGANVLTF. The CDR3 DNA follows: TGCGCCAGCTCGGATCTTGGGGCCAACGTCCTGACTTTC.

The rearrangement links TRBV3-1 (or the pseudogene TRBV3-2) to TRBJ2-7; D might be TRBD2 (6 bases). The CDR3 consists of 15 residues. Trimming cost V 3 bases and J 7 bases, with 19 bases left between them. The germline V gene encodes CDR1 LGHDT and CDR2 YNNKEL (reference sequence). The DNA of the CDR3 is TGTGCCAGCAGCCAGGCAGGGCGCCTCGGGGGAGAGCAGTACTTC. It specifies CASSQAGRLGGEQYF.